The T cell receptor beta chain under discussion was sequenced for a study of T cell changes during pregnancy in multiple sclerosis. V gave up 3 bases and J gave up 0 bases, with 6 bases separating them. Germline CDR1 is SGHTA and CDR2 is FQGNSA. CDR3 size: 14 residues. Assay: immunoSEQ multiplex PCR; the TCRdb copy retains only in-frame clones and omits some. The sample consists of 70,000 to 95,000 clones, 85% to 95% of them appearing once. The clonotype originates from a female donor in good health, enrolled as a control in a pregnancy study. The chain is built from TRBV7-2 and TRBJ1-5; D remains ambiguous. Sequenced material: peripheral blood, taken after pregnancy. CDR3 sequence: CASSFYSSNQPQHF. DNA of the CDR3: TGTGCCAGCAGCTTTTACAGTAGCAATCAGCCCCAGCATTTT.